This TCR beta chain appears in the sequencing data of a study of T-cell memory formation after mild COVID-19. V gave up 8 bases and J gave up 1 base, with 8 bases separating them. Per germline, CDR1 SEHNR and CDR2 FQNEAQ (reference sequence). CDR3 length: 12 amino acids. Only a few counts were recorded for this clonotype. 5'RACE, which relied on constant-segment primers, yielded TCR alpha and TCR beta cDNA libraries carrying sample barcodes and UMIs. TCRdb re-analysed the 5' RACE reads in MiXCR, keeping a single row per CDR3 protein. Found here are about 470,000 distinct CDR3 sequences, 15% to 20% of them singletons; the top ten hold approximately 13%.

The chain employs TRBV7-9 and TRBJ1-1, with no clear D. The clonotype comes from an adult woman who had mild COVID-19 (a few samples of this study predate the infection). Cell type and time point are not known. The sequencing input was PBMCs or a T cell subset sorted from them (not recorded which). This chain's CDR3 is CASEMTNTEAFF. The DNA for the CDR3 is TGTGCCAGCGAGATGACGAACACTGAAGCTTTCTTT. Drawing the rest from reference TRBV7-9 and TRBJ1-1, the complete variable domain is DTGVSQNPRHKITKRGQNVTFRCDPISEHNRLYWYRQTLGQGPEFLTYFQNEAQLEKSRLLSDRFSAERPKGSFSTLEIQRTEQGDSAMYLCASEMTNTEAFFGQGTRLTVV.